The 14 T cell receptor beta chains below come from one sample, sequenced in a study of blood T cell repertoires in COVID-19. Sequencing was performed with immunoSEQ multiplex PCR; in TCRdb, only in-frame clones are kept and a portion is missing. The top ten clones hold nearly 9% of a sample with 250,000 or so clones, about 86% of them seen once. The source material was peripheral blood. These receptors were obtained from a man at least 80 years old with acute or convalescent COVID-19.

The rearrangement joins TRBV3-1 (or the pseudogene TRBV3-2) to TRBJ1-2; no firm D call. This CDR3 contains 13 residues. Between the trimmed V and J ends, which lost 4 bases and 4 bases, there was a span of 10 bases. Germline-derived CDR1 and CDR2 are LGHDT and YNNKEL (reference sequence). The CDR3 DNA sequence: TGTGCCAGCAGCCTCGAGGGCTCCTATGGCTACACCTTC. Protein product: CASSLEGSYGYTF.

The V call is TRBV18, the J call TRBJ2-7; a possible D gene is TRBD1 (6 bases). CDR3 length equals 13 residues. The V and J ends lost 1 base and 5 bases respectively, with 9 bases between them. Germline values: CDR1 KGHSH, CDR2 LQKENI. For the CDR3, the DNA is TGTGCCAGCTCACCACACTCAGGGGACGAGCAGTACTTC. As protein: CASSPHSGDEQYF. Complete variable domain (other parts from reference TRBV18 and TRBJ2-7): NAGVMQNPRHLVRRRGQEARLRCSPMKGHSHVYWYRQLPEEGLKFMVYLQKENIIDESGMPKERFSAEFPKEGPSILRIQQVVRGDSAAYFCASSPHSGDEQYFGPGTRLTVT.

The J gene is TRBJ1-1, the V gene TRBV5-6, with a possible D match to TRBD1 (5 bases). Germline V lookup: CDR1 SGHDT, CDR2 YYEEEE. The CDR3 runs 13 residues. V dropped 0 bases and J dropped 3 bases, with 6 bases sitting between them. The CDR3 here is CASSLAGDTEAFF. As DNA, the CDR3 is TGTGCCAGCAGCTTGGCGGGGGACACTGAAGCTTTCTTT.

The chain uses TRBV7-9 and TRBJ1-2, with TRBD1 as a possible D gene (5 bases). V gave up 3 bases and J gave up 8 bases, with 19 bases separating them. Germline loops: CDR1 SEHNR, CDR2 FQNEAQ (reference sequence). This CDR3 is 15 amino acids long. The CDR3 nucleotides are TGTGCCAGCAGCTTTTGGCCGAGCCAGGGAAAAGGCTACACCTTC. Translating gives CASSFWPSQGKGYTF.

V usage is TRBV19 and J usage is TRBJ2-7, with 7 nucleotides matching TRBD1. The CDR3 has 12 residues. Germline CDR1 is LNHDA and CDR2 is SQIVND (reference sequence). With V trimmed by 5 bases and J by 10 bases, 8 bases remained unmatched. In nucleotides, the CDR3 is TGTGCCAGTAGTGGGTACAGGGGTCCCCAGTACTTC. Translated, it gives CASSGYRGPQYF. Looking up the rest from reference TRBV19 and TRBJ2-7 gives the full variable domain: DGGITQSPKYLFRKEGQNVTLSCEQNLNHDAMYWYRQDPGQGLRLIYYSQIVNDFQKGDIAEGYSVSREKKESFPLTVTSAQKNPTAFYLCASSGYRGPQYFGPGTRLTVT.

This chain joins TRBV2 and TRBJ1-5, with D possibly being TRBD1 (5 bases). The CDR3 loop spans 17 amino acids. The V gene lost 0 bases and the J gene lost 3 bases, with 15 bases spanning the gap. Germline loops: CDR1 SNHLY, CDR2 FYNNEI. CDR3 nucleotides: TGTGCCAGCAGTGAAGCAACGGCAGGGCCCTCCAATCAGCCCCAGCATTTT. This sequence encodes CASSEATAGPSNQPQHF. The full variable domain, rest sourced from reference TRBV2 and TRBJ1-5, is EPEVTQTPSHQVTQMGQEVILRCVPISNHLYFYWYRQILGQKVEFLVSFYNNEISEKSEIFDDQFSVERPDGSNFTLKIRSTKLEDSAMYFCASSEATAGPSNQPQHFGDGTRLSIL.

V gene TRBV18 combines with J gene TRBJ1-6; a possible D gene is TRBD1 (6 bases). V was cut by 3 bases and J by 16 bases, with 19 bases left in between. This CDR3 is 14 amino acids long. Germline V gives CDR1 KGHSH, CDR2 LQKENI. CDR3 loop: CASSPGHQSSSLHF. CDR3 DNA: TGTGCCAGCTCACCGGGACATCAGTCGTCATCACTCCACTTT.

This chain uses TRBV24-1 with TRBJ2-7, with TRBD1 matching 7 bases. The junction had 6 bases not matched to a gene; V was cut back by 3 bases and J by 2 bases. The CDR3 loop spans 15 amino acids. Germline loops: CDR1 KGHDR, CDR2 SFDVKD. DNA of the CDR3: TGTGCCACCAGTGATAGTACAGGGGCCCCCTACGAGCAGTACTTC. Protein product: CATSDSTGAPYEQYF.

The chain's CDR3 is CASSPGQGLLGSTDTQYF. The CDR3 nucleotides are TGTGCCAGCAGCCCCGGACAGGGGTTGCTCGGAAGCACAGATACGCAGTATTTT. This chain connects TRBV5-6 to TRBJ2-3; TRBD1 matches at 9 bases. The V and J ends lost 4 bases and 0 bases, in that order; junction bases with no gene match: 12. Germline CDR1 is SGHDT and CDR2 is YYEEEE. The length of the CDR3 is 18 residues.

On this clone itself: Other DNA sequences within the sample encode an identical CDR3. The gene calls are TRBV18 and TRBJ1-1; D uncertain. The CDR3 totals 13 residues. Trimming took off 3 bases at V and 0 bases at J, with 5 bases between the two ends. Germline V lookup: CDR1 KGHSH, CDR2 LQKENI. CDR3 sequence: CASSPSLNTEAFF. CDR3 sequence (DNA): TGTGCCAGCTCACCCTCCTTGAACACTGAAGCTTTCTTT.

J is TRBJ2-5 and V is TRBV7-9; TRBD1 aligns across 11 bases. Looked up from germline, CDR1 is SEHNR and CDR2 is FQNEAQ (reference sequence). The CDR3 consists of 15 residues. V shed 3 bases and J 1 base; nucleotides not matched to a gene: 1. CDR3: CASSFGTGGQETQYF. As DNA, the CDR3 is TGTGCCAGCAGCTTCGGGACAGGGGGCCAAGAGACCCAGTACTTC.

The chain is built from TRBV5-1 and TRBJ2-3; the D gene is possibly TRBD1 (6 bases). The germline V gene has CDR1 SGHRS and CDR2 YFSETQ. V lost 4 bases and J lost 4, with 16 bases in between. The CDR3 contains 15 residues. The CDR3 region has the DNA TGCGCCAGCAGCCTTGGGACACTGGAGGCAGATACGCAGTATTTT. Its protein is CASSLGTLEADTQYF. Full variable domain (missing parts from reference TRBV5-1 and TRBJ2-3): KAGVTQTPRYLIKTRGQQVTLSCSPISGHRSVSWYQQTPGQGLQFLFEYFSETQRNKGNFPGRFSGRQFSNSRSEMNVSTLELGDSALYLCASSLGTLEADTQYFGPGTRLTVL.

V and J are TRBV7-8 and TRBJ2-1; 11 bases are a match to TRBD2. The germline V gene has CDR1 SGHVS and CDR2 FQNEAQ. The CDR3 totals 17 residues. V dropped 0 bases and J dropped 8; count of bases not matched to a gene: 9. The CDR3 sequence is CASSLAPTSGSGHEQFF. CDR3 coding DNA: TGTGCCAGCAGCTTAGCGCCCACTAGCGGGAGTGGGCATGAGCAGTTCTTC.

The J gene is TRBJ1-2, the V gene TRBV30; 8 nucleotides match TRBD1. V dropped 2 bases and J dropped 6; count of bases not matched to a gene: 17. CDR3 length: 17 amino acids. CDR1 is GTSNPN and CDR2 is SVGIG in the germline V gene (reference sequence). In nucleotides, the CDR3 is TGTGCCTGGAGTCACTGGGCAGGGGGCGATTTTACCCATGGCTACACCTTC. It specifies CAWSHWAGGDFTHGYTF.